The clone carrying this T cell receptor (beta chain) was observed a single time. This sample was included in a study of T cell responses to AZD1222 COVID-19 vaccine. Data came from immunoSEQ multiplex PCR; TCRdb stores just in-frame clones and leaves some out. The table includes about 180,000 clones, 88% detected once. CDR3 length: 11 residues. The V and J ends lost 6 bases and 7 bases, in that order; junction bases with no gene match: 4. The material sequenced was peripheral blood, taken on day 0 of AZD1222 vaccination. The TCR was taken from an adult in good health. The V gene is TRBV5-3, the J gene TRBJ2-7, with 7 positions matching TRBD2. TRBV5-3 is an ORF, and what it does is uncertain. The CDR3, as DNA: TGTGCCAGAACCTGGGGAGGGGAGCAGTACTTC. Protein: CARTWGGEQYF.